This T cell receptor (beta chain) appears in the sequencing data of a study of blood T cell repertoires in COVID-19. Trimming removed 6 bases from V and 7 bases from J; junction bases left unmatched: 7. The CDR3 sequence is 14 residues long. Germline loops: CDR1 MRHNA, CDR2 SNTAGT. Libraries were prepared by immunoSEQ multiplex PCR; TCRdb keeps only in-frame clonotypes and omits some of them. This sample has about 350,000 clones; roughly nine tenths occur once, and the top ten carry around 4%. Material: peripheral blood. V usage is TRBV6-4 and J usage is TRBJ2-2; 8 bases align to TRBD1. The sequence was collected from a woman aged 55-69 years with COVID-19, enrolled during active disease. This CDR3 reads CASRAQGASGELFF. The CDR3 DNA reads TGTGCCAGCAGAGCCCAGGGGGCCAGCGGGGAGCTGTTTTTT.